A selection of T cell receptor beta chains follows, all from one sample in a study of blood T cell repertoires in COVID-19. The assay was immunoSEQ multiplex PCR, and TCRdb's table has in-frame clones only and misses some. The sample has around 370,000 clones; around nine tenths are singletons. Sequenced sample: PBMCs or T cells enriched from blood (not recorded which). All receptors derive from a woman between 18 and 29 years old who had recovered from COVID-19. Both conserved end residues are part of each CDR3. The order of the fields is D gene, clone size, V gene, J gene, CDR3 DNA, CDR3 protein. The D gene is left open where the match is weak. Only part of the rows carry a size: once, few, many, or a class if the clone is expanded.

NA,NA,TRBV29-1,TRBJ1-6,TGCAGCGCCTGGGGGAGGGATAATTCACCCCTCCACTTT,CSAWGRDNSPLHF
TRBD2,NA,TRBV7-7,TRBJ2-2,TGTGCTAGCAGCCCCCGGACTAGCGGGGGGTTATACACCGGGGAGCTGTTTTTT,CASSPRTSGGLYTGELFF
NA,NA,TRBV7-6,TRBJ2-2,TGTGCCAGCAGCTTAGCCGGAGGCACCGGGGAGCTGTTTTTT,CASSLAGGTGELFF
TRBD2,NA,TRBV5-1,TRBJ2-5,TGCGCCAGCAGCTCGGTCCGAGAACTAGCGAAGGGAGAGACCCAGTACTTC,CASSSVRELAKGETQYF
NA,NA,TRBV19,TRBJ1-6,TGTGCCAGTAGTATCTCCCCGCCGAGCTCCTATAATTCACCCCTCCACTTT,CASSISPPSSYNSPLHF
TRBD2,once,TRBV4-2,TRBJ2-3,TGTGCCAGCAGCCAAGAGGAGCGGGGGGTCGGTACGCAGTATTTT,CASSQEERGVGTQYF
NA,few,TRBV6-5,TRBJ1-3,TGTGCCAGCAGTCGGGGGGGGGAATCTGGAAACACCATATATTTT,CASSRGGESGNTIYF
TRBD2,NA,TRBV18,TRBJ2-7,TGTGCCAGCTCACAGGGACTAGCGGGGAAGCAGTACTTC,CASSQGLAGKQYF
TRBD1,few,TRBV15,TRBJ1-2,TGTGCCACCAGCAGGGGGACAGGGGACACCGTCTATGGCTACACCTTC,CATSRGTGDTVYGYTF
NA,once,TRBV12-3/TRBV12-4,TRBJ2-5,TGTGCCAGCAGGCTCTCAGGGTTAGAGACCCAGTACTTC,CASRLSGLETQYF
TRBD2,NA,TRBV7-2,TRBJ2-5,TGTGCCAGCAGCCGTGCTAGCGGGGGGGCCCAAGAGACCCAGTACTTC,CASSRASGGAQETQYF
NA,NA,TRBV10-3,TRBJ1-4,TGTGCCATCAGCCCGGGGGGCCTTAATCTCGAAAAACTGTTTTTT,CAISPGGLNLEKLFF
TRBD2,once,TRBV11-2,TRBJ2-1,TGTGCCAGCAGCTTATATAACGGGAGGGATGAGCAGTTCTTC,CASSLYNGRDEQFF
TRBD1,once,TRBV18,TRBJ1-4,TGTGCCAGCTCGCGGACAGGGGGCAACGAAAAACTGTTTTTT,CASSRTGGNEKLFF
NA,NA,TRBV30,TRBJ1-3,TGTGCCTGGATACCACGCGGGCAGGGGTACTCTGGAAACACCATATATTTT,CAWIPRGQGYSGNTIYF
TRBD2,NA,TRBV19,TRBJ2-1,TGTGCCAGTAGTATCTGGGGGGGGACCTACAATGAGCAGTTCTTC,CASSIWGGTYNEQFF
NA,NA,TRBV9,TRBJ2-5,TGTGCCAGCAGCCGGGAAGAGACCCAGTACTTC,CASSREETQYF
TRBD2,NA,TRBV12-5,TRBJ2-5,TGTGCTAGTGGTTTGGTGACTAGCGGCGCAACGAGGGAGACCCAGTACTTC,CASGLVTSGATRETQYF
TRBD2,NA,TRBV4-1,TRBJ2-1,TGCGCCAGCAGCCAAGATCAAAGCGGGGGGAGCTCCTACAATGAGCAGTTCTTC,CASSQDQSGGSSYNEQFF
TRBD1,NA,TRBV28,TRBJ1-2,TGTGCCAGCAATTCCCTGACAGGGGGTAACTATGGCTACACCTTC,CASNSLTGGNYGYTF
NA,NA,TRBV6-5,TRBJ2-7,TGTGCCAGCAGGCGCGGGACGCCTCGATCCTACGAGCAGTACTTC,CASRRGTPRSYEQYF
NA,NA,TRBV4-1,TRBJ2-7,TGCGCCAGCAGCCAAGACCTACGGGGTTGGGGCTACGAGCAGTACTTC,CASSQDLRGWGYEQYF
TRBD1,NA,TRBV6-5,TRBJ1-2,TGTGCCACCGGACAGGGATATGGCTACACCTTC,CATGQGYGYTF
NA,NA,TRBV30,TRBJ1-2,TGTGCCTGGATTCGCACGGGTAGTGGCTACACCTTC,CAWIRTGSGYTF
TRBD1,NA,TRBV19,TRBJ2-3,TGTGCCAGTACCCGTTGGGGACAGGACACAGATACGCAGTATTTT,CASTRWGQDTDTQYF
TRBD1,once,TRBV2,TRBJ1-4,TGTGCCAGCAGGGCGTCCACAGGGGGCAGCGAAAAACTGTTTTTT,CASRASTGGSEKLFF
NA,NA,TRBV6-4,TRBJ1-2,TGTGCCAGCAGTGAGTCCGAGGTCGATACTGCCTACACCTTC,CASSESEVDTAYTF
NA,NA,TRBV3-1/TRBV3-2,TRBJ2-2,TGTGCCAGCAGCCAAAACGGTTTGTGGACCGGGGAGCTGTTTTTT,CASSQNGLWTGELFF
NA,once,TRBV7-6,TRBJ2-1,TGTGCCAGCAGCCCCGGACATCCCAATGAGCAGTTCTTC,CASSPGHPNEQFF
NA,NA,TRBV6-5,TRBJ2-5,TGTGCCAGCACAGGGTTACAAGAGACCCAGTACTTC,CASTGLQETQYF
NA,NA,TRBV19,TRBJ1-5,TGTGCCAGTAGTGTTGGGACTGCTGCAGATCAGCCCCAGCATTTT,CASSVGTAADQPQHF
NA,NA,TRBV18,TRBJ2-5,TGTGCCAGCTCACAACCGGGACTCCAAGTTGGAGAGACCCAGTACTTC,CASSQPGLQVGETQYF
TRBD2,NA,TRBV5-1,TRBJ2-5,TGCGCCAGCAGCTTGGAATCCGGCGGGGGGGAGACCCAGTACTTC,CASSLESGGGETQYF
NA,few,TRBV7-2,TRBJ1-1,TGTGCCAGCAGCGCCAGGACAGTGAACACTGAAGCTTTCTTT,CASSARTVNTEAFF
NA,NA,TRBV9,TRBJ1-3,TGTGCCAGCAGCGTAGGTGCCAGTTATGGAAACACCATATATTTT,CASSVGASYGNTIYF
NA,once,TRBV7-3,TRBJ2-3,TGTGCCAGCAGCAAAGGAGGGTTTAGCACAGATACGCAGTATTTT,CASSKGGFSTDTQYF
TRBD2,once,TRBV30,TRBJ2-3,TGTGCCTGGAGTGTATTGGCGGGAGACACAGATACGCAGTATTTT,CAWSVLAGDTDTQYF
NA,NA,TRBV7-2,TRBJ2-7,TGTGCCAGCAGCTTAAACAACCGGGACGAGCAGTACTTC,CASSLNNRDEQYF
NA,NA,TRBV5-1,TRBJ2-5,TGCGCCAGCAGCTTCGAGGGAGAGACCCAGTACTTC,CASSFEGETQYF
NA,NA,TRBV7-2,TRBJ1-1,TGTGCCAGCAGCTTAGTATGGGGGCCTGAAGCTTTCTTT,CASSLVWGPEAFF
TRBD1,NA,TRBV13,TRBJ1-5,TGTGCCAGCAGCTTAAAAGTGGGACAGGGGATAAATCAGCCCCAGCATTTT,CASSLKVGQGINQPQHF
TRBD1,NA,TRBV7-9,TRBJ2-7,TGTGCCAGCAGCCAACAGGGGGCGCGTTACGAGCAGTACTTC,CASSQQGARYEQYF
NA,NA,TRBV2,TRBJ1-6,TGTGCCAGCAGTGAATCTCGGGGACCCCTCCACTTT,CASSESRGPLHF
NA,NA,TRBV29-1,TRBJ2-1,TGCAGCGCCTCGATGCGGGGCTACAATGAGCAGTTCTTC,CSASMRGYNEQFF
TRBD1,NA,TRBV29-1,TRBJ1-1,TGCAGCGTCCGACAGGGGGAAAGCACTGAAGCTTTCTTT,CSVRQGESTEAFF
TRBD2,NA,TRBV7-9,TRBJ2-7,TGTGCCAGCAGATCGAGCGGGGAAGCCGGAGGCGAGCAGTACTTC,CASRSSGEAGGEQYF
TRBD2,NA,TRBV5-5,TRBJ2-3,TGTGCCACGGAGCGGGGGCCCTTCGTCACAGATACGCAGTATTTT,CATERGPFVTDTQYF